One and the same sample provided the 3 T cell receptor beta chains below, sequenced in a study of T cell repertoires in ileal Crohn's disease. Libraries were prepared by immunoSEQ multiplex PCR; TCRdb keeps only in-frame clonotypes and omits some of them. Of just over 3,000 clones in the sample, 70% to 90% were seen once. Noted time point: neoterminal ileum biopsy at postoperative endoscopy, about 6 months after surgery. The source material was ileal tissue. These receptor sequences come from an adult with Crohn's disease.

The chain joins TRBV30 to TRBJ2-1, with D possibly being TRBD1 (5 bases). Germline CDR1 GTSNPN, CDR2 SVGIG (reference sequence). The CDR3 has 15 amino acids. Trimming removed 2 bases from V and 0 bases from J, with 11 bases in between. The DNA for the CDR3 is TGTGCCTGGAGTCCTCTAGGGGTCTCCTACAATGAGCAGTTCTTC. Translating gives CAWSPLGVSYNEQFF.

This sequence joins TRBV7-8 and TRBJ1-1; D is undetermined. Germline V gene sequence: CDR1 SGHVS, CDR2 FQNEAQ. The CDR3 covers 11 residues. V lost 4 bases and J lost 8, with 8 bases in between. The CDR3 bases are TGTGCCAGCAGCTCCGGAGGCGAAGCTTTCTTT. Its translation: CASSSGGEAFF.

This clone was seen just once. The chain uses TRBV7-6 and TRBJ2-7; a possible D gene is TRBD2 (6 bases). The germline V gene has CDR1 SGHVS and CDR2 FNYEAQ. The CDR3 length is 15 residues. Trimming removed 7 bases at V and 0 bases at J, with 16 bases between. CDR3 protein: CASTPGGGNSYEQYF. In nucleotides, the CDR3 is TGTGCCAGCACACCAGGAGGCGGGAACTCCTACGAGCAGTACTTC.